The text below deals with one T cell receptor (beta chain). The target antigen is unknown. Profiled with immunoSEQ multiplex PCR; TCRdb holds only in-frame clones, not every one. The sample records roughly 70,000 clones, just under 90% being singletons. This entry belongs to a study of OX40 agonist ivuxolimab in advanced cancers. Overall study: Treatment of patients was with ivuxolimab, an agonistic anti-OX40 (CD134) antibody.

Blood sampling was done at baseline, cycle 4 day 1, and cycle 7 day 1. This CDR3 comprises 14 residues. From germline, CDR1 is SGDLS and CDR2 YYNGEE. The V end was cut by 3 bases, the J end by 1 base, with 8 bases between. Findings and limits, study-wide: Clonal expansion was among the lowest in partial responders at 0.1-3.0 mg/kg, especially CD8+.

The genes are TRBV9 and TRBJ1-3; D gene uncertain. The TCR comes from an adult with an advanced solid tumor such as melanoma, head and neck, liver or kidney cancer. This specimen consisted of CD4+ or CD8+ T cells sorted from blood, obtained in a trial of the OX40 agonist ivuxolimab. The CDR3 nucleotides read TGTGCCAGCAGCGCAGATGGTTCTGGAAACACCATATATTTT. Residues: CASSADGSGNTIYF.